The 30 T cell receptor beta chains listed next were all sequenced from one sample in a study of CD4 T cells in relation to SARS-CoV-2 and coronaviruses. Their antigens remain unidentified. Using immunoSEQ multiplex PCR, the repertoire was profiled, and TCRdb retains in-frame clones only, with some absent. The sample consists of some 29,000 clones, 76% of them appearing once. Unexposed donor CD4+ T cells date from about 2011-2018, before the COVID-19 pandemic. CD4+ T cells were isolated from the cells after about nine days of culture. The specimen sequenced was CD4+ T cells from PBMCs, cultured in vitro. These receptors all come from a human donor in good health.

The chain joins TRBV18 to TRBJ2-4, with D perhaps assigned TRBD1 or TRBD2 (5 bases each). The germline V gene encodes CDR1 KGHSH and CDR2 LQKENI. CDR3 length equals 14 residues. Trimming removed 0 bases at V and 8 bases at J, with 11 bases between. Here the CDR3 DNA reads TGTGCCAGCTCACCACCGAGCGGACAATACATTCAGTACTTC. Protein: CASSPPSGQYIQYF.

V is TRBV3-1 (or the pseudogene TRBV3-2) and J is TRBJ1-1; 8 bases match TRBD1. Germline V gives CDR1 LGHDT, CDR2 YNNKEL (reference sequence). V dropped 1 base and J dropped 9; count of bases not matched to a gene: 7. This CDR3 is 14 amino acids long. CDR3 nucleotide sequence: TGTGCCAGCAGCCAAGGCCATGGACAGGGCCAAGCTTTCTTT. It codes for CASSQGHGQGQAFF.

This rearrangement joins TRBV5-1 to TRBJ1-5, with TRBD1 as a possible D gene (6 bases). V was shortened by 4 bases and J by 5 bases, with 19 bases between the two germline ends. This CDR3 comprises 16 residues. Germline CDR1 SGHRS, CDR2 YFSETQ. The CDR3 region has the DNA TGCGCCAGCAGCCCAGGGGACGGGAGGAATCATCAGCCCCAGCATTTT. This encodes CASSPGDGRNHQPQHF.

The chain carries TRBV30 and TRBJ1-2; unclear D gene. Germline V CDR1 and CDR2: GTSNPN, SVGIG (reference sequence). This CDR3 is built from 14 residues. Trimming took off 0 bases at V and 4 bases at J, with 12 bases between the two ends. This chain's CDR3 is CAWSVKGIGYGYTF. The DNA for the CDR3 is TGTGCCTGGAGTGTAAAGGGAATCGGCTATGGCTACACCTTC.

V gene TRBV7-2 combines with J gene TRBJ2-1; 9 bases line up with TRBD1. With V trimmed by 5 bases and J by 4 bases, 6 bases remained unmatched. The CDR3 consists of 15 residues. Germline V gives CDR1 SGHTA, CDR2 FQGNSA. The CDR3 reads CASSLGQGGYNEQFF. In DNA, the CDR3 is TGTGCCAGCAGCCTGGGACAGGGTGGTTACAATGAGCAGTTCTTC.

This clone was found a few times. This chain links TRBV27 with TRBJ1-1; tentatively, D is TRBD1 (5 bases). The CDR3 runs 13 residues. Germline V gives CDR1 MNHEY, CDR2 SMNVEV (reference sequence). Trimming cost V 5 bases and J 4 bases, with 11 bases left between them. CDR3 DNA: TGTGCCAGCAGTCAGGGACTATCCACTGAAGCTTTCTTT. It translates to CASSQGLSTEAFF.

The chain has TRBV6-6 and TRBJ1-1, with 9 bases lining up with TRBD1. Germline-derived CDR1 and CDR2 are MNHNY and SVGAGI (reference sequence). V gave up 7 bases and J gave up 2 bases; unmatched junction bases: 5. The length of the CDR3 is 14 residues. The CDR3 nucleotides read TGTGCCAGCATTAGACAGGGGGGCAACACTGAAGCTTTCTTT. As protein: CASIRQGGNTEAFF.

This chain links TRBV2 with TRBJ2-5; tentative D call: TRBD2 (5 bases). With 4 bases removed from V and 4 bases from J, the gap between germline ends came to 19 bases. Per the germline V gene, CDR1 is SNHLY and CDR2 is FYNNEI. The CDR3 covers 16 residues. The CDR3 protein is CASSALLRTEPETQYF. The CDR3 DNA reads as TGTGCCAGCAGTGCGTTGTTGAGGACTGAGCCAGAGACCCAGTACTTC. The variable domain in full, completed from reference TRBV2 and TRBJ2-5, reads EPEVTQTPSHQVTQMGQEVILRCVPISNHLYFYWYRQILGQKVEFLVSFYNNEISEKSEIFDDQFSVERPDGSNFTLKIRSTKLEDSAMYFCASSALLRTEPETQYFGPGTRLLVL.

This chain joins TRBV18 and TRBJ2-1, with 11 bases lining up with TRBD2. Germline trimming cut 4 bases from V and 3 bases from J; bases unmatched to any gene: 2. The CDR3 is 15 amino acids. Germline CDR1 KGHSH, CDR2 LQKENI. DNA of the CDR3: TGTGCCAGCTCACAAGGGACTAGCGGCTACAATGAGCAGTTCTTC. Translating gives CASSQGTSGYNEQFF.

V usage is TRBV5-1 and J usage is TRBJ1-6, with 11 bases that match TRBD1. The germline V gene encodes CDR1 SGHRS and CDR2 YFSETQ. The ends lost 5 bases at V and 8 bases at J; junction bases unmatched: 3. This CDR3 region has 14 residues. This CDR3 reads CASRWTGGDSPLHF. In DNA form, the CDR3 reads TGCGCCAGCAGGTGGACAGGGGGCGATTCACCCCTCCACTTT.

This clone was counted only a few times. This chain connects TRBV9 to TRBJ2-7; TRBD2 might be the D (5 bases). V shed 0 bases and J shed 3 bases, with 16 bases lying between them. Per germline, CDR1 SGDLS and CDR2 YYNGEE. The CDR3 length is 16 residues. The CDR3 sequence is CASSVGVQTGFYEQYF. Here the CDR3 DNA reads TGTGCCAGCAGCGTAGGAGTGCAAACGGGATTCTACGAGCAGTACTTC.

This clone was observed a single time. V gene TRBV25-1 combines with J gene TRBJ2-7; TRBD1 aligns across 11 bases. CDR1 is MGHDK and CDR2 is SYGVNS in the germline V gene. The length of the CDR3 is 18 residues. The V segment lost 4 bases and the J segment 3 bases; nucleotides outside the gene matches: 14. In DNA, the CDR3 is TGTGCCAGCAGTGGACTCTCGGACAGGGGGCGCCCCGTCTACGAGCAGTACTTC. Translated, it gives CASSGLSDRGRPVYEQYF.

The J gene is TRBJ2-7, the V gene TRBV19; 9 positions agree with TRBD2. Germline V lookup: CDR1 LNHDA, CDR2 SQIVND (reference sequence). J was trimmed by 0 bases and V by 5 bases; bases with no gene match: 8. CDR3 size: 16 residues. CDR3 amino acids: CASSLTSGGFSYEQYF. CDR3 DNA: TGTGCCAGTAGTTTGACCAGCGGGGGGTTCTCCTACGAGCAGTACTTC.

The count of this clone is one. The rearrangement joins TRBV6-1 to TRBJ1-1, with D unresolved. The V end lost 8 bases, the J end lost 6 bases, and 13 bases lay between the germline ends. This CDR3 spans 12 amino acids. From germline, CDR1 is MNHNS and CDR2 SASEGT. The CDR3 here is CASRTLSPEAFF. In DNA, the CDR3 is TGTGCCAGCCGCACTCTTTCCCCTGAAGCTTTCTTT.

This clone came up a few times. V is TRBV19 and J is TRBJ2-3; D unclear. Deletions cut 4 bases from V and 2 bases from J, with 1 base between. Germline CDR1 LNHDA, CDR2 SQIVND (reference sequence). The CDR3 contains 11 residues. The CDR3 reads CASSNTDTQYF. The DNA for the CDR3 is TGTGCCAGTAGTAACACAGATACGCAGTATTTT.

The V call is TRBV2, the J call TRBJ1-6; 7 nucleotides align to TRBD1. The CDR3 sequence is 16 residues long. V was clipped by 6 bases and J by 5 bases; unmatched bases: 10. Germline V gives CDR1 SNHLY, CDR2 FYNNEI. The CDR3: CASRRQGVRNNSPLHF. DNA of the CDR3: TGTGCCAGCAGGAGACAGGGAGTCCGAAATAATTCACCCCTCCACTTT.

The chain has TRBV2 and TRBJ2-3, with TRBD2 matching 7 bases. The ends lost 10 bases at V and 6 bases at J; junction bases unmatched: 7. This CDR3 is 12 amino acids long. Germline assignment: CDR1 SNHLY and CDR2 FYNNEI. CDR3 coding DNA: TGTGCCACGAGAGCGGGGCCCGATACGCAGTATTTT. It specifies CATRAGPDTQYF.

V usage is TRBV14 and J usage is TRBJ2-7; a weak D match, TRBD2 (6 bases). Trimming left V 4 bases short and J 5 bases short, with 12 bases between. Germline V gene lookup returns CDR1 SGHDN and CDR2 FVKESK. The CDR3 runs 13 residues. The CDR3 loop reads CASSPVGGDEQYF. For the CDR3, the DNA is TGTGCCAGCAGCCCCGTCGGCGGGGACGAGCAGTACTTC.

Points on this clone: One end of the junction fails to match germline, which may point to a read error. This CDR3 reads CSGESSGSDEQYF. Here the CDR3 DNA reads TGCAGCGGTGAATCTAGCGGGAGCGACGAGCAGTACTTC. This chain connects TRBV29-1 to TRBJ2-7; 10 nucleotides align to TRBD2. CDR1 and CDR2 (germline): SQVTM, ANQGSEA. This CDR3 comprises 13 residues.

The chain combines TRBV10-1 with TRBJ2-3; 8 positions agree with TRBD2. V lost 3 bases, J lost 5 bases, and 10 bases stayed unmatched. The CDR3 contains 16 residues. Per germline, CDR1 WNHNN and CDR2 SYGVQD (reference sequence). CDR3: CASSEGSGVCRDTQYF. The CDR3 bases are TGCGCCAGCAGTGAAGGTAGCGGGGTGTGTAGAGATACGCAGTATTTT.

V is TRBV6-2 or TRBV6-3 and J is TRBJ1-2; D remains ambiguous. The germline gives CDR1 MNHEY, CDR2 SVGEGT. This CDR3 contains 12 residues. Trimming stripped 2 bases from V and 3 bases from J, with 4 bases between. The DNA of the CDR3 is TGTGCCAGCAGTTACACGGACTATGGCTACACCTTC. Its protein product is CASSYTDYGYTF.

The CDR3 nucleotides are TGTGCCAGCAGTCCGGCCTACGAGCAGTACTTC. Encoded protein: CASSPAYEQYF. The chain couples TRBV6-2 or TRBV6-3 to TRBJ2-7; D is uncertain. With 5 bases removed from V and 2 bases from J, the gap between germline ends came to 4 bases. This CDR3 is 11 amino acids long. Germline CDR1 is MNHEY and CDR2 is SVGEGT.

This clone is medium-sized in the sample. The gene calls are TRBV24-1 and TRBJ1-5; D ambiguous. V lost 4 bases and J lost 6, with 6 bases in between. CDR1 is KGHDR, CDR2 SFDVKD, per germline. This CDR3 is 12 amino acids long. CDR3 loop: CATSDPGQPQHF. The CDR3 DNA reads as TGTGCCACCAGTGACCCCGGTCAGCCCCAGCATTTT.

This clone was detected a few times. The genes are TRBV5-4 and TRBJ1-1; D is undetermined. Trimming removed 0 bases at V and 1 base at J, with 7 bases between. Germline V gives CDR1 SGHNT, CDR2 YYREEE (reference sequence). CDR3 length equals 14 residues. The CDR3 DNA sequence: TGTGCCAGCAGCTTGGACAGAGCGAACACTGAAGCTTTCTTT. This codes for CASSLDRANTEAFF.

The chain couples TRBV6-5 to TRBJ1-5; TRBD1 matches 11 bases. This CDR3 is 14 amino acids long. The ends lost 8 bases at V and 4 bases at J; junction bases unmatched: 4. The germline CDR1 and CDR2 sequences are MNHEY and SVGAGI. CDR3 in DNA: TGTGCCAGCTGGGACAGGGGGGAAAATCAGCCCCAGCATTTT. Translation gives CASWDRGENQPQHF.

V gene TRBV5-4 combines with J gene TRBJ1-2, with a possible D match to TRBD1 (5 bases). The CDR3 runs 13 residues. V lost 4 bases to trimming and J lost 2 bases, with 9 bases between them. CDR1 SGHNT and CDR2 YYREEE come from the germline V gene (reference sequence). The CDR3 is CASSTGTNYGYTF. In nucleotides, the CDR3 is TGTGCCAGCAGCACCGGGACGAACTATGGCTACACCTTC.

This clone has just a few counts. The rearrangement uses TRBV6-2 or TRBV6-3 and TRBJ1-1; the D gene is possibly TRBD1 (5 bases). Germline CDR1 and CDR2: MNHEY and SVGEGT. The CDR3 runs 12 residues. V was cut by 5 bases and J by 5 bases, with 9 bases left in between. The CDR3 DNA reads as TGTGCCAGCAGTATGGGGGGGACTGAAGCTTTCTTT. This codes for CASSMGGTEAFF.

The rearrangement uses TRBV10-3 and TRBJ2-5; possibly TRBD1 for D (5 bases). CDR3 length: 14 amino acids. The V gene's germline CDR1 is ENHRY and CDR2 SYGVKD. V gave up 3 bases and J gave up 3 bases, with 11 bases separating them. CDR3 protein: CAISDQGQEETQYF. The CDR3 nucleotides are TGTGCCATCAGTGATCAGGGCCAAGAAGAGACCCAGTACTTC.

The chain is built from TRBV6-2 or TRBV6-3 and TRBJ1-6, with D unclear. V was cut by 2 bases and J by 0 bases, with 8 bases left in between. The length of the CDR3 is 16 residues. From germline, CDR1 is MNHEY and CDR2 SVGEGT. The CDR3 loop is CASSYDGSSYNSPLHF. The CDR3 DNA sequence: TGTGCCAGCAGTTACGATGGGAGCTCCTATAATTCACCCCTCCACTTT.

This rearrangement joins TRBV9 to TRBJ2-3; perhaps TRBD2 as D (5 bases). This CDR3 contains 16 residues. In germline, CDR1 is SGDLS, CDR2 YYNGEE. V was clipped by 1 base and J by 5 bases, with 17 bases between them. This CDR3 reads CASSVSHGESGDTQYF. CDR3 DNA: TGTGCCAGCAGCGTATCCCATGGGGAGTCGGGAGATACGCAGTATTTT.